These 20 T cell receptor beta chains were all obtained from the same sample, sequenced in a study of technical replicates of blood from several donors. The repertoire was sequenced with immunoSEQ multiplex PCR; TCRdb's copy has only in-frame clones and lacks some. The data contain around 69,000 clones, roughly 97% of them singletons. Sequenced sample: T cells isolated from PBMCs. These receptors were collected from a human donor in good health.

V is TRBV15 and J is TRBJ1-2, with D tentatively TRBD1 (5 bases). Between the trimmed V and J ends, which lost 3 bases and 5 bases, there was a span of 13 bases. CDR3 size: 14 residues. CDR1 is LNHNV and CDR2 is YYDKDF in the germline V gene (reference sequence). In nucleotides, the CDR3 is TGTGCCACCAGCAGGGGTACGGGGGTTTATGGCTACACCTTC. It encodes CATSRGTGVYGYTF. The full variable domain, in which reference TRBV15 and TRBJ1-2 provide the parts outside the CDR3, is DAMVIQNPRYQVTQFGKPVTLSCSQTLNHNVMYWYQQKSSQAPKLLFHYYDKDFNNEADTPDNFQSRRPNTSFCFLDIRSPGLGDTAMYLCATSRGTGVYGYTFGSGTRLTVV.

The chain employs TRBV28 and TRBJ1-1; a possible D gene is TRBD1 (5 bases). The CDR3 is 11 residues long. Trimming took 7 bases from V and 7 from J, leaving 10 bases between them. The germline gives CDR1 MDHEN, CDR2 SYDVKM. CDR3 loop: CASMSRDEAFF. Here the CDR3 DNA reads TGTGCCAGCATGAGCAGGGATGAAGCTTTCTTT.

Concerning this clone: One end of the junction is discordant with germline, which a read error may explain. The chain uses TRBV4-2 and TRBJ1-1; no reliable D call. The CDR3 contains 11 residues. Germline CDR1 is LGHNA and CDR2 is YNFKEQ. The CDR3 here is CASSQDSRGHF. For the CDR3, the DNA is TGTGCCAGCAGCCAAGACTCCCGCGGTCACTTT.

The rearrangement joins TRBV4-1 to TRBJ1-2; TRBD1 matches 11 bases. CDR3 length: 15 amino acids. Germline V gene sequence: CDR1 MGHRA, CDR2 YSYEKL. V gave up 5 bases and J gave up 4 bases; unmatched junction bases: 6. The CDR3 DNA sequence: TGCGCCAGCAGCTTCCGGACAGGGGGCGCCTATGGCTACACCTTC. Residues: CASSFRTGGAYGYTF.

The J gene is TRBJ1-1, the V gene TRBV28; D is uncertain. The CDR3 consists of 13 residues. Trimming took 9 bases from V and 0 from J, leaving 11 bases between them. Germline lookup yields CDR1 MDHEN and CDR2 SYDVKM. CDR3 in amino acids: CASRNTMNTEAFF. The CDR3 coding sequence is TGTGCCAGTAGGAACACTATGAACACTGAAGCTTTCTTT.

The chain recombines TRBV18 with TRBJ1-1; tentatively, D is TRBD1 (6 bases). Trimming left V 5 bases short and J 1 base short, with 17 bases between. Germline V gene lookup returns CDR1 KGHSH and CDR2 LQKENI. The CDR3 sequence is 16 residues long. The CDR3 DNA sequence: TGTGCCAGCTCAAACAGATCAGGGGTTGGGAACACTGAAGCTTTCTTT. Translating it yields CASSNRSGVGNTEAFF. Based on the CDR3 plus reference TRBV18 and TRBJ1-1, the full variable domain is NAGVMQNPRHLVRRRGQEARLRCSPMKGHSHVYWYRQLPEEGLKFMVYLQKENIIDESGMPKERFSAEFPKEGPSILRIQQVVRGDSAAYFCASSNRSGVGNTEAFFGQGTRLTVV.

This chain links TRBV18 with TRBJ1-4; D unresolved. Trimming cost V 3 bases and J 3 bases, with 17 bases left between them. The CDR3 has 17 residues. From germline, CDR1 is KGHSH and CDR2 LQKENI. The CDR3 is CASSPFFLGSANEKLFF. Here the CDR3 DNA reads TGTGCCAGCTCACCGTTTTTTTTGGGCTCGGCTAATGAAAAACTGTTTTTT.

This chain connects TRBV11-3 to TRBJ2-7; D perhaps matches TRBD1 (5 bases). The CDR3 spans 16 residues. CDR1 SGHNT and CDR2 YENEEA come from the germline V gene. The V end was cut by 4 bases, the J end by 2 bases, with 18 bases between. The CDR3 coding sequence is TGTGCCAGCAGCTCCTTCTCCTATCACAGGACCTACGAGCAGTACTTC. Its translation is CASSSFSYHRTYEQYF. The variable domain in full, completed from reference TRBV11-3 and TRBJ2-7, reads EAGVVQSPRYKIIEKKQPVAFWCNPISGHNTLYWYLQNLGQGPELLIRYENEEAVDDSQLPKDRFSAERLKGVDSTLKIQPAELGDSAVYLCASSSFSYHRTYEQYFGPGTRLTVT.

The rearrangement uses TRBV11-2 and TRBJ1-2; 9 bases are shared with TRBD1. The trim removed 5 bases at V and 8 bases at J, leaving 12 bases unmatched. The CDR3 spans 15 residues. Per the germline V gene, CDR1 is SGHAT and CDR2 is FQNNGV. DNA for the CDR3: TGTGCCAGCAGCCCCTCACGTCGGGACAGGGACGGCTACACCTTC. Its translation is CASSPSRRDRDGYTF.

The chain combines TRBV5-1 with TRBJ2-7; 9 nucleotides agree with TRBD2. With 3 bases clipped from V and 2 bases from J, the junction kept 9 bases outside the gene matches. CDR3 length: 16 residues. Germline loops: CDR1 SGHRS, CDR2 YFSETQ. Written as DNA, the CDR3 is TGCGCCAGCAGCTCGGGCCTAGCGGGGAATACCTACGAGCAGTACTTC. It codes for CASSSGLAGNTYEQYF.

CDR3 DNA sequence: TGTGCCAGCAGTTGGACAGGGTGGTACGGCTACACCTTC. This sequence encodes CASSWTGWYGYTF. V and J are TRBV5-8 and TRBJ1-2, with 8 positions matching TRBD1. Trimming cost V 5 bases and J 8 bases; bases outside gene matches: 8. The CDR3 is made up of 13 amino acids. Germline CDR1 and CDR2: SGHTS and YDEGEE.

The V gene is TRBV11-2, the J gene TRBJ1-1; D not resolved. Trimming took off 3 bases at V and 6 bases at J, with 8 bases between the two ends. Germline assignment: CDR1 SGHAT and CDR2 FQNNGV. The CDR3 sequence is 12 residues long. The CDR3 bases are TGTGCCAGCAGCTTGCCCCCGGCTGAAGCTTTCTTT. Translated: CASSLPPAEAFF.

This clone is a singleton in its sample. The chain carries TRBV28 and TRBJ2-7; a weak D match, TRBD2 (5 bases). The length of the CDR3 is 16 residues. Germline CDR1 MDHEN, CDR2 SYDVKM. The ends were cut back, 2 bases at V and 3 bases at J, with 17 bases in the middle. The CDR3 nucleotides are TGTGCCAGCAGTTTACCCCTCGGAGGATTGGGCTACGAGCAGTACTTC. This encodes CASSLPLGGLGYEQYF.

The CDR3, as DNA: TGTGCCAGCTCACCAATGGGGGGCACTGAAGCTTTCTTT. Protein sequence: CASSPMGGTEAFF. The rearrangement links TRBV18 to TRBJ1-1; tentatively, D is TRBD1 (5 bases). Germline loops: CDR1 KGHSH, CDR2 LQKENI. This CDR3 region has 13 residues. Trimming removed 2 bases at V and 4 bases at J, with 8 bases between.

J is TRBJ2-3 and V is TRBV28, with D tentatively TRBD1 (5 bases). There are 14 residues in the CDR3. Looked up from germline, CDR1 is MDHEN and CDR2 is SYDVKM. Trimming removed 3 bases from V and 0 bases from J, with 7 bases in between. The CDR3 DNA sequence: TGTGCCAGCAGTTTGACAGCTAGCACAGATACGCAGTATTTT. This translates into CASSLTASTDTQYF.

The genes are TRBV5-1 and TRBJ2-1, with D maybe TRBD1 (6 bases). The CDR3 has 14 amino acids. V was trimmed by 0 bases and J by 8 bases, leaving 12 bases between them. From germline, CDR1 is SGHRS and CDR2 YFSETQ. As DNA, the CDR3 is TGCGCCAGCAGCTTGGACAGGGAACATGATGAGCAGTTCTTC. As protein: CASSLDREHDEQFF.

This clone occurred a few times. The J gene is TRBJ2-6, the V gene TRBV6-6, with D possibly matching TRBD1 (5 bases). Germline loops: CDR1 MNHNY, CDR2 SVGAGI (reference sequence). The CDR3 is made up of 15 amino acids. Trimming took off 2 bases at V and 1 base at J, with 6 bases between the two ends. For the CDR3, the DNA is TGTGCCAGCAGTTACGACAGTTCTGGGGCCAACGTCCTGACTTTC. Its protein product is CASSYDSSGANVLTF.

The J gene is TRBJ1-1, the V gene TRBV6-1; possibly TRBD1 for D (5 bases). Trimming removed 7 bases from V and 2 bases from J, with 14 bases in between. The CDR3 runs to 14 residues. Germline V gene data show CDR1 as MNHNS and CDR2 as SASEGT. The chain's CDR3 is CASNAQGGNTEAFF. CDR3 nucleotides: TGTGCCAGCAATGCCCAGGGCGGAAACACTGAAGCTTTCTTT.

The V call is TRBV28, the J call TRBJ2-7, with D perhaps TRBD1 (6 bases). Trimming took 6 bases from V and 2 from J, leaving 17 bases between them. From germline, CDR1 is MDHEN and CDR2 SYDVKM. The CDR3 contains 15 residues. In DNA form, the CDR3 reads TGTGCCAGCAGGTTCATCCAGGACAGTACCTACGAGCAGTACTTC. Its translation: CASRFIQDSTYEQYF. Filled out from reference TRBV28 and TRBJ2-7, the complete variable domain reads DVKVTQSSRYLVKRTGEKVFLECVQDMDHENMFWYRQDPGLGLRLIYFSYDVKMKEKGDIPEGYSVSREKKERFSLILESASTNQTSMYLCASRFIQDSTYEQYFGPGTRLTVT.

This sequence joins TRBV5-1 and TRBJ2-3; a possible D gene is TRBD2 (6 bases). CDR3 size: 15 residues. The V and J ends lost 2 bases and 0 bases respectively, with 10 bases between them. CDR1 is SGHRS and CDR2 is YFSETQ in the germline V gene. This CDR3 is CASSFGSGSTDTQYF. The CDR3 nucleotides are TGCGCCAGCAGCTTCGGGAGCGGGAGCACAGATACGCAGTATTTT.